The 18 T cell receptor beta chains below were found in one sample sequenced in a study of Tregs in tolerant kidney transplant recipients. Generated by immunoSEQ multiplex PCR, the TCRdb table keeps only in-frame clones and is missing some. The data contain under 100,000 clones, around nine tenths of them seen just once; the ten biggest clones take up 4.5% to 5%. Material: CD8+ T cells from blood. Receptor source: a human donor in good health.

The chain is built from TRBV4-1 and TRBJ2-4; D call uncertain. CDR1 MGHRA and CDR2 YSYEKL come from the germline V gene. V was clipped by 3 bases and J by 0 bases, with 15 bases between them. The CDR3 loop spans 17 amino acids. CDR3 sequence reads: CASSHDSSLLAKNIQYF. DNA of the CDR3: TGCGCCAGCAGCCACGATTCCTCCTTGCTAGCCAAAAACATTCAGTACTTC.

The CDR3 nucleotides read TGTGCCAGCAGTTATGAGGATGTCTTGCTACACGCTGAAGCTTTCTTT. Translation gives CASSYEDVLLHAEAFF. This chain uses TRBV6-6 with TRBJ1-1; unclear D gene. The germline gives CDR1 MNHNY, CDR2 SVGAGI (reference sequence). V was shortened by 3 bases and J by 6 bases, with 20 bases between the two germline ends. This CDR3 comprises 16 residues.

The rearrangement links TRBV7-2 to TRBJ1-1; 8 bases agree with TRBD1. V gave up 2 bases and J gave up 2 bases; unmatched junction bases: 13. The CDR3 is 18 amino acids. Germline V gene lookup returns CDR1 SGHTA and CDR2 FQGNSA. The CDR3 is CASSLNPYFQGANTEAFF. CDR3 nucleotides: TGTGCCAGCAGCTTAAATCCTTATTTTCAGGGGGCCAACACTGAAGCTTTCTTT.

The CDR3 loop is CSVPPGATTDTQYF. The CDR3 DNA is TGCAGCGTCCCCCCCGGGGCCACCACAGATACGCAGTATTTT. J is TRBJ2-3 and V is TRBV29-1; D may correspond to TRBD1 or TRBD2 (5 bases each). The germline V and J ends were trimmed by 6 bases and 2 bases, with 15 bases remaining between them. CDR3 size: 14 residues. Germline values: CDR1 SQVTM, CDR2 ANQGSEA.

J is TRBJ1-1 and V is TRBV27; a possible D gene is TRBD1 (5 bases). The CDR3 is 15 residues long. Germline V gene sequence: CDR1 MNHEY, CDR2 SMNVEV (reference sequence). The germline V and J ends were trimmed by 2 bases and 4 bases, with 14 bases remaining between them. The CDR3 sequence is CASSLVKQGGTEAFF. CDR3 in DNA: TGTGCCAGCAGTTTAGTGAAGCAGGGAGGCACTGAAGCTTTCTTT.

The J gene is TRBJ2-7, the V gene TRBV25-1, with TRBD1 matching 11 bases. V was clipped by 5 bases and J by 10 bases; unmatched bases: 16. CDR1 and CDR2 from the germline V gene are MGHDK and SYGVNS. The CDR3 has 16 residues. CDR3: CASSPGTGGFFEIQYF. As DNA, the CDR3 is TGTGCCAGCAGTCCCGGGACAGGGGGATTTTTTGAAATCCAGTACTTC.

This clone has only one observation. This same CDR3 is encoded by further DNA sequences in the sample. The gene calls are TRBV7-8 and TRBJ2-7; 8 bases are shared with TRBD1. The junction had 3 bases not matched to a gene; V was cut back by 2 bases and J by 0 bases. The CDR3 runs to 15 residues. CDR1 is SGHVS, CDR2 FQNEAQ, per germline. CDR3 protein: CASSLRQGPSYEQYF. DNA for the CDR3: TGTGCCAGCAGCTTAAGACAGGGGCCCTCCTACGAGCAGTACTTC.

The genes are TRBV25-1 and TRBJ1-4, with D possibly matching TRBD1 (5 bases). Trimming cost V 4 bases and J 3 bases, with 15 bases left between them. Germline loops: CDR1 MGHDK, CDR2 SYGVNS. The length of the CDR3 is 16 residues. The DNA for the CDR3 is TGTGCCAGCAGTGGAGTCGGCGTGGGGCCTAATGAAAAACTGTTTTTT. This encodes CASSGVGVGPNEKLFF. The variable domain in full, completed from reference TRBV25-1 and TRBJ1-4, reads EADIYQTPRYLVIGTGKKITLECSQTMGHDKMYWYQQDPGMELHLIHYSYGVNSTEKGDLSSESTVSRIRTEHFPLTLESARPSHTSQYLCASSGVGVGPNEKLFFGSGTQLSVL.

The chain is built from TRBV5-1 and TRBJ1-3; a weak D match, TRBD1 (6 bases). Germline V lookup: CDR1 SGHRS, CDR2 YFSETQ. The CDR3 is made up of 16 amino acids. V was pared by 0 bases and J by 1 base, with 11 bases between. The CDR3 reads CASSLDRDRSGNTIYF. The CDR3 bases are TGCGCCAGCAGCTTGGACAGGGATAGATCTGGAAACACCATATATTTT.

V is TRBV9 and J is TRBJ2-7; tentative D call: TRBD2 (5 bases). The length of the CDR3 is 14 residues. Germline CDR1 SGDLS, CDR2 YYNGEE. Trimming pared 1 base from V and 4 bases from J, leaving 12 bases between. This chain's CDR3 is CASSVLRESYEQYF. CDR3 DNA sequence: TGTGCCAGCAGCGTATTGAGGGAATCATACGAGCAGTACTTC.

This chain connects TRBV4-1 to TRBJ2-2, with D perhaps matching TRBD1 (7 bases). The germline V gene encodes CDR1 MGHRA and CDR2 YSYEKL. The CDR3 totals 17 residues. Trimming shortened V by 6 bases and J by 6 bases, and 23 bases separated the two germline ends. The CDR3 region is CASSLGGARGFSGELFF. CDR3 sequence (DNA): TGCGCCAGCAGTCTCGGAGGGGCCAGGGGGTTTTCCGGGGAGCTGTTTTTT.

V is TRBV28 and J is TRBJ2-2; D perhaps matches TRBD1 (6 bases). The germline V and J ends were trimmed by 7 bases and 3 bases, with 15 bases remaining between them. The CDR3 has 15 residues. CDR1 MDHEN and CDR2 SYDVKM come from the germline V gene. The CDR3 is CASTLAGQYTGELFF. The DNA of the CDR3 is TGTGCCAGCACCCTGGCTGGACAGTACACCGGGGAGCTGTTTTTT.

This sequence joins TRBV6-1 and TRBJ1-5; 9 nucleotides agree with TRBD1. The CDR3 is 14 amino acids. The V gene's germline CDR1 is MNHNS and CDR2 SASEGT. Losses at the gene ends were 6 bases for V and 4 bases for J; bases not matched to a gene: 4. The CDR3 here is CASRPGTGNQPQHF. The CDR3 DNA reads TGTGCCAGCAGGCCCGGGACAGGGAATCAGCCCCAGCATTTT.

The rearrangement links TRBV4-1 to TRBJ1-4; D is unclear. Trimming removed 0 bases at V and 4 bases at J, with 15 bases between. The germline gives CDR1 MGHRA, CDR2 YSYEKL. The CDR3 is 17 residues long. The CDR3 nucleotides read TGCGCCAGCAGCCAAGATGACCTAGCTGGGTATAATGAAAAACTGTTTTTT. This gives the protein CASSQDDLAGYNEKLFF.

The V gene is TRBV7-9, the J gene TRBJ2-7; 9 nucleotides align to TRBD1. With 6 bases clipped from V and 6 bases from J, the junction kept 12 bases outside the gene matches. The CDR3 is 15 amino acids. Germline CDR1 and CDR2: SEHNR and FQNEAQ (reference sequence). The CDR3 is CASSPPGTGTIEQYF. The CDR3 DNA follows: TGTGCCAGCAGTCCTCCCGGGACAGGGACCATCGAGCAGTACTTC.

The rearrangement links TRBV27 to TRBJ2-7, with 7 bases aligning to TRBD1. The germline CDR1 and CDR2 sequences are MNHEY and SMNVEV (reference sequence). This CDR3 region has 14 residues. The J segment lost 1 base and the V segment lost 6 bases, leaving 6 bases of the junction unmatched. CDR3 DNA sequence: TGTGCCAGCAGGATGACAGGGCTATCCTACGAGCAGTACTTC. Translating it yields CASRMTGLSYEQYF.

The rearrangement uses TRBV18 and TRBJ2-5; no firm D call. This CDR3 has 13 residues. Deletions cut 5 bases from V and 0 bases from J, with 7 bases between. The V gene's germline CDR1 is KGHSH and CDR2 LQKENI. The CDR3, as DNA: TGTGCCAGCTCAAGTGTTCACCAAGAGACCCAGTACTTC. It codes for CASSSVHQETQYF.

The chain joins TRBV14 to TRBJ2-7, with D possibly matching TRBD1 (5 bases). This CDR3 spans 14 amino acids. Looked up from germline, CDR1 is SGHDN and CDR2 is FVKESK. The V and J ends lost 1 base and 2 bases respectively, with 9 bases between them. CDR3 amino acids: CASSQGTHPYEQYF. The DNA for the CDR3 is TGTGCCAGCAGCCAAGGGACACATCCCTACGAGCAGTACTTC. Looking up the rest from reference TRBV14 and TRBJ2-7 gives the full variable domain: EAGVTQFPSHSVIEKGQTVTLRCDPISGHDNLYWYRRVMGKEIKFLLHFVKESKQDESGMPNNRFLAERTGGTYSTLKVQPAELEDSGVYFCASSQGTHPYEQYFGPGTRLTVT.